Following are 31 T cell receptor beta chains from one sample sequenced in a study of blood T cell repertoires in COVID-19. Clones were read by immunoSEQ multiplex PCR, and TCRdb kept only the in-frame ones, dropping some. The data show around 260,000 clones, 84% seen once. The sample consisted of peripheral blood. The receptors here all came from a person aged 70 to 85 with COVID-19, enrolled during active disease.

The chain is built from TRBV30 and TRBJ2-3; 11 nucleotides match TRBD2. The CDR3 is 13 residues long. With V trimmed by 4 bases and J by 5 bases, 2 bases remained unmatched. CDR1 and CDR2 from the germline V gene are GTSNPN and SVGIG (reference sequence). CDR3 nucleotide sequence: TGTGCCTGGATGCTAGCGGGGGGAGATACGCAGTATTTT. It is translated as CAWMLAGGDTQYF.

The gene calls are TRBV28 and TRBJ1-2; tentative D call: TRBD1 (6 bases). Germline assignment: CDR1 MDHEN and CDR2 SYDVKM. The ends were cut back, 2 bases at V and 7 bases at J, with 26 bases in the middle. CDR3 length: 18 amino acids. CDR3 region: CASSLPTPGVWGRAGYTF. DNA for the CDR3: TGTGCCAGCAGTTTACCCACACCCGGGGTTTGGGGGCGCGCTGGCTACACCTTC.

The chain carries TRBV19 and TRBJ1-4; D remains ambiguous. Per the germline V gene, CDR1 is LNHDA and CDR2 is SQIVND (reference sequence). Trimming pared 0 bases from V and 0 bases from J, leaving 11 bases between. This CDR3 is built from 17 residues. In DNA form, the CDR3 reads TGTGCCAGTAGTATAGATTCGCCCGGGACAACTAATGAAAAACTGTTTTTT. This codes for CASSIDSPGTTNEKLFF.

The V gene is TRBV6-6, the J gene TRBJ1-5; 11 bases fit TRBD1. The V and J ends lost 4 bases and 4 bases, in that order; junction bases with no gene match: 3. Germline assignment: CDR1 MNHNY and CDR2 SVGAGI (reference sequence). The CDR3 covers 15 residues. The CDR3 DNA is TGTGCCAGCAGTTCCGGACAGGGGGCGAATCAGCCCCAGCATTTT. Amino acids: CASSSGQGANQPQHF.

This clone was detected only a few times. This chain joins TRBV5-1 and TRBJ2-1, with TRBD2 matching over 13 bases. J gave up 6 bases and V 3 bases, and 6 bases lay outside the gene matches. The CDR3 loop spans 16 amino acids. Germline V gene lookup returns CDR1 SGHRS and CDR2 YFSETQ. The CDR3 nucleotides read TGCGCCAGCAGCTCCACACTAGCGGGGGGGCTCAATGAGCAGTTCTTC. It codes for CASSSTLAGGLNEQFF. Complete variable domain (other parts from reference TRBV5-1 and TRBJ2-1): KAGVTQTPRYLIKTRGQQVTLSCSPISGHRSVSWYQQTPGQGLQFLFEYFSETQRNKGNFPGRFSGRQFSNSRSEMNVSTLELGDSALYLCASSSTLAGGLNEQFFGPGTRLTVL.

This chain uses TRBV7-8 with TRBJ1-6, with 10 bases fitting TRBD1. Unmatched junction bases numbered 8, after V lost 4 bases and J lost 8 bases. The CDR3 loop spans 16 amino acids. The germline gives CDR1 SGHVS, CDR2 FQNEAQ. For the CDR3, the DNA is TGTGCCAGCAGCTCGAAGCCGGGACAGGGGTATTCACCCCTCCACTTT. Amino acid sequence: CASSSKPGQGYSPLHF.

The CDR3 nucleotides are TGTGCCAGCAGCCAAGATCAATCCGGGGAGCTGTTTTTT. It specifies CASSQDQSGELFF. This chain connects TRBV4-2 to TRBJ2-2; D is ambiguous. The CDR3 sequence is 13 residues long. The V and J ends lost 0 bases and 6 bases respectively, with 5 bases between them. Germline V gene sequence: CDR1 LGHNA, CDR2 YNFKEQ.

About this clone: The junction differs from germline at one of its ends, possibly a read error. The V gene is TRBV30, the J gene TRBJ2-3; 7 bases fit TRBD2. The CDR3 is 12 residues long. CDR1 is GTSNPN and CDR2 is SVGIG in the germline V gene (reference sequence). In nucleotides, the CDR3 is TGTGCCCTCATGGATCGGCTAGCGGTGGCGATGTTT. Its protein product is CALMDRLAVAMF.

This rearrangement joins TRBV18 to TRBJ1-4; D possibly corresponds to TRBD1 (5 bases). The length of the CDR3 is 13 residues. The germline V gene encodes CDR1 KGHSH and CDR2 LQKENI. V lost 6 bases to trimming and J lost 8 bases, with 13 bases between them. The DNA for the CDR3 is TGTGCCAGCTCTTTCGGACGGGGGGAAAAACTGTTTTTT. Amino acids: CASSFGRGEKLFF. Filled out from reference TRBV18 and TRBJ1-4, the complete variable domain reads NAGVMQNPRHLVRRRGQEARLRCSPMKGHSHVYWYRQLPEEGLKFMVYLQKENIIDESGMPKERFSAEFPKEGPSILRIQQVVRGDSAAYFCASSFGRGEKLFFGSGTQLSVL.

The chain recombines TRBV28 with TRBJ1-1; TRBD1 agrees at 7 bases. The CDR3 totals 14 residues. V was pared by 6 bases and J by 4 bases, with 8 bases of the junction left unmatched. CDR1 MDHEN and CDR2 SYDVKM come from the germline V gene. CDR3 DNA: TGTGCCAGCAGCCCGGCAGGGGGTAGCACTGAAGCTTTCTTT. Protein product: CASSPAGGSTEAFF. Together with reference TRBV28 and TRBJ1-1, the CDR3 gives the full variable domain: DVKVTQSSRYLVKRTGEKVFLECVQDMDHENMFWYRQDPGLGLRLIYFSYDVKMKEKGDIPEGYSVSREKKERFSLILESASTNQTSMYLCASSPAGGSTEAFFGQGTRLTVV.

V usage is TRBV5-1 and J usage is TRBJ1-6; 7 nucleotides match TRBD1. Trimming took 4 bases from V and 10 from J; bases not matched to a gene: 11. Germline V lookup: CDR1 SGHRS, CDR2 YFSETQ. CDR3 length: 15 residues. The DNA for the CDR3 is TGCGCCAGCAGCGGCGGTTACAGGGGTCTCTCACCCCTCCACTTT. It is translated as CASSGGYRGLSPLHF. The whole variable domain, remainder taken from reference TRBV5-1 and TRBJ1-6, is KAGVTQTPRYLIKTRGQQVTLSCSPISGHRSVSWYQQTPGQGLQFLFEYFSETQRNKGNFPGRFSGRQFSNSRSEMNVSTLELGDSALYLCASSGGYRGLSPLHFGNGTRLTVT.

The chain combines TRBV3-1 (or the pseudogene TRBV3-2) with TRBJ2-1, with D possibly matching TRBD2 (5 bases). CDR3 length equals 15 residues. The germline V gene has CDR1 LGHDT and CDR2 YNNKEL (reference sequence). V shed 1 base and J shed 9 bases, with 16 bases lying between them. CDR3 residues: CASSQAVLVPGEQFF. In DNA, the CDR3 is TGTGCCAGCAGCCAAGCGGTACTAGTCCCCGGTGAGCAGTTCTTC.

V usage is TRBV19 and J usage is TRBJ2-1; TRBD2 matches at 8 bases. CDR1 is LNHDA and CDR2 is SQIVND in the germline V gene (reference sequence). With 5 bases clipped from V and 7 bases from J, the junction kept 7 bases outside the gene matches. This CDR3 contains 14 residues. The CDR3 DNA is TGTGCCAGTAGTTCAGGGACTAGAGGGAATGAGCAGTTCTTC. Protein: CASSSGTRGNEQFF. Drawing the rest from reference TRBV19 and TRBJ2-1, the complete variable domain is DGGITQSPKYLFRKEGQNVTLSCEQNLNHDAMYWYRQDPGQGLRLIYYSQIVNDFQKGDIAEGYSVSREKKESFPLTVTSAQKNPTAFYLCASSSGTRGNEQFFGPGTRLTVL.

This chain links TRBV5-1 with TRBJ2-3, with a possible D match to TRBD1 (6 bases). CDR1 is SGHRS, CDR2 YFSETQ, per germline. Trimming removed 5 bases from V and 4 bases from J, with 17 bases in between. This CDR3 has 15 residues. CDR3 nucleotides: TGCGCCAGCAGAGAGGGAGTTACAGGGCCAGATACGCAGTATTTT. Its protein product is CASREGVTGPDTQYF.

The genes are TRBV6-9 and TRBJ1-5; D is perhaps TRBD1 (6 bases). This CDR3 has 23 amino acids. V lost 0 bases, J lost 2 bases, and 32 bases lay in between. CDR1 and CDR2 from the germline V gene are MNHGY and SVAAGI. The CDR3 bases are TGTGCCAGCAGTTATTCGACTATACAGGGAACCATCCCCATTCGCATGGGCAATCAGCCCCAGCATTTT. Translation: CASSYSTIQGTIPIRMGNQPQHF.

The chain is built from TRBV19 and TRBJ2-1, with TRBD1 identical over 11 bases. Unmatched junction bases numbered 11, after V lost 10 bases and J lost 9 bases. CDR3 size: 14 residues. Germline loops: CDR1 LNHDA, CDR2 SQIVND (reference sequence). CDR3 loop: CATADRGRVIEQFF. CDR3 DNA sequence: TGTGCCACCGCGGACAGGGGGCGCGTTATTGAGCAGTTCTTC.

The J gene is TRBJ2-1, the V gene TRBV6-5; 8 bases agree with TRBD1. Germline CDR1 reads MNHEY; CDR2 reads SVGAGI. The CDR3 contains 12 residues. CDR3 sequence (DNA): TGTGTCGGGACAGGACGAAACAATGAGCAGTTCTTC. This sequence encodes CVGTGRNNEQFF.

A few counts support this clone. The V and J genes are TRBV18 and TRBJ1-1; the D is unclear. V was shortened by 0 bases and J by 4 bases, with 12 bases between the two germline ends. This CDR3 contains 15 residues. CDR1 KGHSH and CDR2 LQKENI come from the germline V gene. The DNA for the CDR3 is TGTGCCAGCTCACCACCGATCGGGGATCTCACTGAAGCTTTCTTT. Its protein product is CASSPPIGDLTEAFF.

V gene TRBV19 combines with J gene TRBJ1-4, with TRBD1 as a possible D gene (5 bases). The ends were cut back, 8 bases at V and 5 bases at J, with 24 bases in the middle. The CDR3 runs to 17 residues. The germline CDR1 and CDR2 sequences are LNHDA and SQIVND (reference sequence). CDR3 loop: CASPLGRANLGNEKLFF. CDR3 nucleotides: TGTGCCAGTCCCCTGGGCAGGGCCAACCTGGGGAATGAAAAACTGTTTTTT.

This clone was detected a few times. This rearrangement joins TRBV2 to TRBJ2-3, with TRBD2 matching 11 bases. Germline V gene sequence: CDR1 SNHLY, CDR2 FYNNEI. V shed 4 bases, J shed 5 bases, and the junction held 2 bases outside the gene matches. The CDR3 covers 14 residues. The CDR3, as DNA: TGTGCCAGCAGTGGGACTAGCGGGCGAGATACGCAGTATTTT. Its translation: CASSGTSGRDTQYF. Full variable domain (remainder filled in from reference TRBV2 and TRBJ2-3): EPEVTQTPSHQVTQMGQEVILRCVPISNHLYFYWYRQILGQKVEFLVSFYNNEISEKSEIFDDQFSVERPDGSNFTLKIRSTKLEDSAMYFCASSGTSGRDTQYFGPGTRLTVL.

This clone was seen just once. The chain couples TRBV28 to TRBJ1-4; tentatively, D is TRBD1 (6 bases). Trimming removed 6 bases at V and 6 bases at J, with 17 bases between. CDR3 length: 15 amino acids. Germline V gene sequence: CDR1 MDHEN, CDR2 SYDVKM. In DNA, the CDR3 is TGTGCCAGCAGGAAGGAAGACAGGAGATATGAAAAACTGTTTTTT. It yields the protein CASRKEDRRYEKLFF. The whole variable domain, filled in from reference TRBV28 and TRBJ1-4, reads DVKVTQSSRYLVKRTGEKVFLECVQDMDHENMFWYRQDPGLGLRLIYFSYDVKMKEKGDIPEGYSVSREKKERFSLILESASTNQTSMYLCASRKEDRRYEKLFFGSGTQLSVL.

V gene TRBV6-2 or TRBV6-3 combines with J gene TRBJ1-5; no clear D gene. Looked up from germline, CDR1 is MNHEY and CDR2 is SVGEGT. Deletions cut 7 bases from V and 6 bases from J, with 13 bases between. This CDR3 spans 13 amino acids. The CDR3 sequence is CASTPFIGQPQHF. In nucleotides, the CDR3 is TGTGCCAGCACCCCTTTCATCGGTCAGCCCCAGCATTTT.

This clone has just one count. This chain joins TRBV20-1 and TRBJ2-3, with D possibly TRBD2 on 6 matching bases. Germline values: CDR1 DFQATT, CDR2 SNEGSKA (reference sequence). V dropped 3 bases and J dropped 1 base, with 14 bases sitting between them. The CDR3 length is 15 residues. This chain's CDR3 is CSASSGRGRTDTQYF. The CDR3 DNA reads as TGCAGTGCTAGTTCTGGGCGGGGCCGCACAGATACGCAGTATTTT.

The rearrangement links TRBV7-8 to TRBJ1-5; the D is unclear. V lost 1 base and J 9 bases, leaving 13 bases between the germline ends. Per germline, CDR1 SGHVS and CDR2 FQNEAQ. The CDR3 covers 14 residues. CDR3 loop: CASSLDSSFGPQHF. CDR3 nucleotide sequence: TGTGCCAGCAGCTTAGATTCCTCTTTCGGGCCCCAGCATTTT.

This chain joins TRBV19 and TRBJ1-3, with 8 bases that match TRBD1. This CDR3 has 16 residues. The junction had 8 bases not matched to a gene; V was cut back by 6 bases and J by 1 base. Germline assignment: CDR1 LNHDA and CDR2 SQIVND (reference sequence). CDR3 amino acids: CASRGQVSRSGNTIYF. The CDR3 DNA reads TGTGCCAGTAGGGGACAGGTATCACGGTCTGGAAACACCATATATTTT.

The chain carries TRBV5-6 and TRBJ2-7; TRBD1 might be the D (6 bases). The CDR3 covers 14 residues. The germline CDR1 and CDR2 sequences are SGHDT and YYEEEE. V was trimmed by 1 base and J by 6 bases, leaving 14 bases between them. The CDR3: CASSLNTGTGEQYF. In nucleotides, the CDR3 is TGTGCCAGCAGCTTGAACACAGGGACGGGCGAGCAGTACTTC.

This chain links TRBV13 with TRBJ1-1; 7 nucleotides align to TRBD1. V trimming: 5 bases; J trimming: 4 bases; junction bases outside the gene matches: 10. The germline V gene encodes CDR1 PRHDT and CDR2 FYEKMQ (reference sequence). The CDR3 is 15 amino acids. The CDR3 region is CASSLNRGWTTEAFF. Written as DNA, the CDR3 is TGTGCCAGCAGCCTAAACAGGGGTTGGACCACTGAAGCTTTCTTT. Full variable domain (missing parts from reference TRBV13 and TRBJ1-1): AAGVIQSPRHLIKEKRETATLKCYPIPRHDTVYWYQQGPGQDPQFLISFYEKMQSDKGSIPDRFSAQQFSDYHSELNMSSLELGDSALYFCASSLNRGWTTEAFFGQGTRLTVV.

The count of this clone is one. The rearrangement uses TRBV2 and TRBJ2-4, with TRBD1 matching 8 bases. The length of the CDR3 is 16 residues. Germline CDR1 reads SNHLY; CDR2 reads FYNNEI. V lost 8 bases to trimming and J lost 2 bases; unmatched junction nucleotides: 11. CDR3 sequence (DNA): TGTGCCAGCGCCCTATGGCAGGGGGCAACCAAAAACATTCAGTACTTC. Its protein product is CASALWQGATKNIQYF. Combining the CDR3 with reference TRBV2 and TRBJ2-4 gives the whole variable domain EPEVTQTPSHQVTQMGQEVILRCVPISNHLYFYWYRQILGQKVEFLVSFYNNEISEKSEIFDDQFSVERPDGSNFTLKIRSTKLEDSAMYFCASALWQGATKNIQYFGAGTRLSVL.

V is TRBV28 and J is TRBJ1-5; 7 nucleotides agree with TRBD1. This CDR3 comprises 16 residues. The J segment lost 6 bases and the V segment lost 5 bases, leaving 13 bases of the junction unmatched. Germline V gene data show CDR1 as MDHEN and CDR2 as SYDVKM. In DNA form, the CDR3 reads TGTGCCAGCAGTCAGCCGGGACAGCGCGGGGCTCAGCCCCAGCATTTT. Amino acids: CASSQPGQRGAQPQHF.

With respect to this clone: Other nucleotide sequences from this sample produce the same CDR3. V usage is TRBV19 and J usage is TRBJ1-1; no firm D call. The CDR3 totals 13 residues. Germline CDR1 LNHDA, CDR2 SQIVND (reference sequence). V was trimmed by 5 bases and J by 0 bases, leaving 7 bases between them. CDR3 bases: TGTGCCAGTAGTGAGCAGGTGAACACTGAAGCTTTCTTT. Translation gives CASSEQVNTEAFF.

The chain uses TRBV23-1 and TRBJ2-3; no firm D call. TRBV23-1 is classed as an ORF, of uncertain function. V lost 8 bases and J lost 0, with 12 bases in between. The CDR3 runs to 14 residues. The CDR3 nucleotides read TGCGCCAGCCGACACACCAAGAGCACAGATACGCAGTATTTT. Amino acids: CASRHTKSTDTQYF.